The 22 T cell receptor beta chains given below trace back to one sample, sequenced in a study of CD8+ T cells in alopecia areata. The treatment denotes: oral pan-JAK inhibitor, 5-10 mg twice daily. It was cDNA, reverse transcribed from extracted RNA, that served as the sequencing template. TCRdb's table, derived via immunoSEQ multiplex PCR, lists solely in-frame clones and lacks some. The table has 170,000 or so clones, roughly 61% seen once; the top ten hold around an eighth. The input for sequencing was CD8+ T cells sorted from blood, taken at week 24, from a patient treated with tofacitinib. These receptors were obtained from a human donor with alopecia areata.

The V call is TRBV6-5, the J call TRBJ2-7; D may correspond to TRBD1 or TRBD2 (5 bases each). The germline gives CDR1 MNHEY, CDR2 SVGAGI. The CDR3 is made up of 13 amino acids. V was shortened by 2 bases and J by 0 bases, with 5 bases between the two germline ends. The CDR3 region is CASSYGGSYEQYF. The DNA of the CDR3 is TGTGCCAGCAGTTACGGGGGCTCCTACGAGCAGTACTTC.

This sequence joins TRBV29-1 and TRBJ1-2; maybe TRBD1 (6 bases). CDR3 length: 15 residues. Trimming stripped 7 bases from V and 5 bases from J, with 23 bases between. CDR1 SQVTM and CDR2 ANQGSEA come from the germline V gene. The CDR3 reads CSALPSLQGKYGYTF. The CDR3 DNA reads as TGCAGCGCCCTTCCGTCTTTACAGGGAAAGTATGGCTACACCTTC. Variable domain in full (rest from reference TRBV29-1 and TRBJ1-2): SAVISQKPSRDICQRGTSLTIQCQVDSQVTMMFWYRQQPGQSLTLIATANQGSEATYESGFVIDKFPISRPNLTFSTLTVSNMSPEDSSIYLCSALPSLQGKYGYTFGSGTRLTVV.

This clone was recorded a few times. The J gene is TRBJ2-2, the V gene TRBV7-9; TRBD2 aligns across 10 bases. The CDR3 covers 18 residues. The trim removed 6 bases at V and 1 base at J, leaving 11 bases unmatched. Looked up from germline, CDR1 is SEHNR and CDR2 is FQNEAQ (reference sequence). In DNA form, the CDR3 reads TGTGCCAGCAGGCACCACAGAACTAGCGGGGTGAACACCGGGGAGCTGTTTTTT. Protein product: CASRHHRTSGVNTGELFF.

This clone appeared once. CDR3 region: CASSSDLRGSSYGYTF. CDR3 coding DNA: TGCGCCAGCAGCTCCGACCTCAGGGGATCCAGCTATGGCTACACCTTC. This chain joins TRBV5-1 and TRBJ1-2, with a tentative D call TRBD1 (6 bases). V was cut by 3 bases and J by 4 bases, with 19 bases left in between. Germline lookup yields CDR1 SGHRS and CDR2 YFSETQ. The CDR3 extends over 16 amino acids.

CDR3 nucleotide sequence: TGCGCCAGCAGGCCCGGGACTAGCCCCACAGATACGCAGTATTTT. Translated, it gives CASRPGTSPTDTQYF. V gene TRBV5-1 combines with J gene TRBJ2-3; 9 positions match TRBD2. V shed 5 bases and J 2 bases; nucleotides not matched to a gene: 6. The CDR3 covers 15 residues. Germline CDR1 reads SGHRS; CDR2 reads YFSETQ.

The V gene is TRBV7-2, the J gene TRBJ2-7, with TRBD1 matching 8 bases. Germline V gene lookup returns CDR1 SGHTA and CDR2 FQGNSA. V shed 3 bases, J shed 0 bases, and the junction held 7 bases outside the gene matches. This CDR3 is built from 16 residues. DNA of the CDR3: TGTGCCAGCAGCTTTTATCGGACAGGGATCTCCTACGAGCAGTACTTC. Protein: CASSFYRTGISYEQYF.

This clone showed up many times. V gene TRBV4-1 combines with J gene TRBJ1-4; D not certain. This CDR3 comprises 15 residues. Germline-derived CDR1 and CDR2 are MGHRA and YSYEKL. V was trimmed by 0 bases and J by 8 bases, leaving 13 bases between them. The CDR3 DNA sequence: TGCGCCAGCAGCCAAGAGTACACTTTGCGGGAAAAACTGTTTTTT. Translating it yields CASSQEYTLREKLFF.

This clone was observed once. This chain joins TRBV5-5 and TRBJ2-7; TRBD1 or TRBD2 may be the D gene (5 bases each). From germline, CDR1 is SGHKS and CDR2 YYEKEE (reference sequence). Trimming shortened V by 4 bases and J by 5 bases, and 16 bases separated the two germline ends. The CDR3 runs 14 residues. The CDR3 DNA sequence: TGTGCCAGCAGCGGAGAGGTGGGGGTCCACGAGCAGTACTTC. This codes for CASSGEVGVHEQYF.

CDR3 coding DNA: TGTGCTAGTGGCCTTCCGGGAGCCCCTCGGGCCCAGCATTTT. Translated, it gives CASGLPGAPRAQHF. This rearrangement joins TRBV12-5 to TRBJ1-5, with unresolved D. The length of the CDR3 is 14 residues. Trimming left V 6 bases short and J 11 bases short, with 20 bases between. In germline, CDR1 is LGHNT, CDR2 FRNRAP.

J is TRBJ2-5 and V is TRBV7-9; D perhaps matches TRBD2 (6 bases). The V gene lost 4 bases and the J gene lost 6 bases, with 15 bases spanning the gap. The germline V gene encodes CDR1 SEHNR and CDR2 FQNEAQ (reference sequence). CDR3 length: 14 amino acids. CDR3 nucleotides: TGTGCCAGCAGCTCCCTTCTGGGAGGTCAGACCCAGTACTTC. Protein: CASSSLLGGQTQYF.

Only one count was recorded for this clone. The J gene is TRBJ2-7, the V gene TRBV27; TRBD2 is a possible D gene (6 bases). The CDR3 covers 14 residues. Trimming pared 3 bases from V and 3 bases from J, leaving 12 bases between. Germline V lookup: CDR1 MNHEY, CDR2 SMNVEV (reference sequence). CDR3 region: CASSFGGRLYEQYF. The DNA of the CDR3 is TGTGCCAGCAGTTTCGGGGGTAGGCTCTACGAGCAGTACTTC.

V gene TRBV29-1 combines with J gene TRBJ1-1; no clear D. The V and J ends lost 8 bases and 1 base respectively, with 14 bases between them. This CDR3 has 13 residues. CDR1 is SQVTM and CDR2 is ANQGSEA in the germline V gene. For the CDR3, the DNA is TGCAGCAGGGATCTCCTGGGGAACACTGAAGCTTTCTTT. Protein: CSRDLLGNTEAFF.

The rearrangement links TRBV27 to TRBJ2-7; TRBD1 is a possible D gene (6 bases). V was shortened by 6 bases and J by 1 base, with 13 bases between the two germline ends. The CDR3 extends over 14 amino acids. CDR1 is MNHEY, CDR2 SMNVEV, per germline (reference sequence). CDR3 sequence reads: CASRSDRLSYEQYF. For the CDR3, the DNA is TGTGCCAGCAGATCGGACAGACTTTCCTACGAGCAGTACTTC.

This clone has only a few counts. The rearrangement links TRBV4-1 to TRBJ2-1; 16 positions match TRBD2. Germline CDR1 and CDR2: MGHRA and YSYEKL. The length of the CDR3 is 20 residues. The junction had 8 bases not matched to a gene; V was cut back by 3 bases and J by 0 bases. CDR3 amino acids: CASSQRGLAGGSGSYNEQFF. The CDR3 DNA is TGCGCCAGCAGCCAGCGGGGACTAGCGGGGGGGTCCGGCTCCTACAATGAGCAGTTCTTC.

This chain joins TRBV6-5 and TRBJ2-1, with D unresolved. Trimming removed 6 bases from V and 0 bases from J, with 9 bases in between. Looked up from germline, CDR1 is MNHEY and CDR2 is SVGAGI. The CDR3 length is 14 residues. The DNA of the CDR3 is TGTGCCAGCAGCCTAGGTAGCTCCTACAATGAGCAGTTCTTC. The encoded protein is CASSLGSSYNEQFF.

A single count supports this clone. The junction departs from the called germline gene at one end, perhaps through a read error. CDR3 coding DNA: TGCGCCAGCAGCTTGGGGACAGGGATGAACGCTGAAGCTTTCTTT. Translated, it gives CASSLGTGMNAEAFF. V gene TRBV5-1 combines with J gene TRBJ1-1; 8 bases map to TRBD1. Germline lookup yields CDR1 SGHRS and CDR2 YFSETQ. This CDR3 has 15 residues.

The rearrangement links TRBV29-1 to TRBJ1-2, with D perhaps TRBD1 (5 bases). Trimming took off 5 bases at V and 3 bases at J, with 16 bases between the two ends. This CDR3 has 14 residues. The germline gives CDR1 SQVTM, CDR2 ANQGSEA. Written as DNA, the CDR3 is TGCAGCGTTCCCGGGGGGTCAGGAGACTATGGCTACACCTTC. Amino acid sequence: CSVPGGSGDYGYTF.

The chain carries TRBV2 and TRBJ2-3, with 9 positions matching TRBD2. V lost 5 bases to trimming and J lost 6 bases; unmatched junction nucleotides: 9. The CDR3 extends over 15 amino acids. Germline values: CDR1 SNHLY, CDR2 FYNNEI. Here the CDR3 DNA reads TGTGCCAGCAGTCGGAACCTAGCGGGGAGTGATACGCAGTATTTT. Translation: CASSRNLAGSDTQYF.

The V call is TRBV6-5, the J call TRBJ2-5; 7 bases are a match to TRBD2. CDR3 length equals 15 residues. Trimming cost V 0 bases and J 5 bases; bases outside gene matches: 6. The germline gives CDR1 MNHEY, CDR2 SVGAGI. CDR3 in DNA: TGTGCCAGCAGTTACTCGGGAGGGGAATTGGAGACCCAGTACTTC. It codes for CASSYSGGELETQYF.

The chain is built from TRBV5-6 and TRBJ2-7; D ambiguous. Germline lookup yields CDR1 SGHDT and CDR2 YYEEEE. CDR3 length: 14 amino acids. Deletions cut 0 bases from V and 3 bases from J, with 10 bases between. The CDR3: CASSLGQEIYEQYF. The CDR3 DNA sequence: TGTGCCAGCAGCTTGGGCCAGGAGATCTACGAGCAGTACTTC.

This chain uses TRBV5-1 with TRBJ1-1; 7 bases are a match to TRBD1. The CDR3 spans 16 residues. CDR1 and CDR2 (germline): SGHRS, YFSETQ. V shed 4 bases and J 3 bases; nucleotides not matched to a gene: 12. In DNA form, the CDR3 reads TGCGCCAGCAGCCTGACAAACAGGGGAAGAGACACTGAAGCTTTCTTT. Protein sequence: CASSLTNRGRDTEAFF.

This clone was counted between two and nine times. The CDR3 spells CSVEATYGYTF. In DNA form, the CDR3 reads TGCAGCGTTGAGGCAACCTATGGCTACACCTTC. This chain uses TRBV29-1 with TRBJ1-2, with D uncertain. The germline V and J ends were trimmed by 3 bases and 4 bases, with 6 bases remaining between them. This CDR3 has 11 residues. The germline V gene has CDR1 SQVTM and CDR2 ANQGSEA.